The rows below give T cell receptor beta chains drawn from one sample of a study of CD8 T cells in ankylosing spondylitis. TCRdb redid the calling of the 5' RACE reads with MiXCR, one entry per CDR3 protein. Among some 130,000 distinct CDR3 sequences listed, 17% were seen once. Material: blood, either unsorted or a sorted T cell fraction (not recorded which). Every receptor here comes from a male donor with ankylosing spondylitis. Each CDR3 is given with its conserved first and last residue. Each record gives: J gene, D gene, clone size, V gene, CDR3 DNA, CDR3 protein. The D gene is left open where the match is weak. Clone size is not always given. Where it is, it says once, few, many or a class for expanded clones.

TRBJ2-3 TRBD1 . TRBV7-7 TGTGCTAACTTGACAGGGGGACAACAATTTAGCACAGATACGCAGTATTTT CANLTGGQQFSTDTQYF
TRBJ2-1 TRBD2 . TRBV20-1 TGCAGTGCTAGAGGAGGGACTAGCGGGAGCTTC CSARGGTSGSF
TRBJ2-7 TRBD1 . TRBV27 TGTGCCAGCAGTTTTTCTCCGGGACAGAACTACGAGCAGTACTTC CASSFSPGQNYEQYF
TRBJ2-5 . few TRBV10-3 TGTGCCATCAGTGAAGACACCCTAGAAGAGACCCAGTACTTC CAISEDTLEETQYF
TRBJ2-2 . many TRBV4-2 TGTGCCAGCAGCCAAGAGAAAGCTACCGACACCGGGGAGCTGTTTTTT CASSQEKATDTGELFF
TRBJ2-5 . . TRBV27 TGTGCCAGCAGTTTGGGCACAGGTGGGGAGACCCAGTACTTC CASSLGTGGETQYF
TRBJ2-1 . . TRBV12-3/TRBV12-4 TGTGCCAGCAGTTTAATGCATGAGCAGTTCTTC CASSLMHEQFF
TRBJ2-7 . . TRBV10-2 TGCGCCAGCAACCAGGAGAAACGGAGAGCCTACGAGCAGTACTTC CASNQEKRRAYEQYF
TRBJ1-1 . . TRBV7-9 TGTGCCAGCAGCTCACAGGGACCTAACACTGAAGCTTTCTTT CASSSQGPNTEAFF
TRBJ1-1 . . TRBV9 TGTGCCAGCAGCGCTCAAGAGGGGGCTGAAGCTTTCTTT CASSAQEGAEAFF
TRBJ2-7 . few TRBV4-1 TGCGCCAGCAGCCAAGATCAGGTTTGGGACGCCTCCTACGAGCAGTACTTC CASSQDQVWDASYEQYF